This T cell receptor (beta chain) came from a study of cytomegalovirus exposure and HLA in healthy donors. Findings of the study overall: It was reported that the classifier diagnosed cytomegalovirus status with high specificity and sensitivity in both the original and validation cohorts. Presence/absence analyses treated sequencing depth as roughly uniform across donors.

All donors participated as healthy donors of bone marrow. PCR was performed using 60 Vbeta and 13 Jbeta primers. Original handling: In a later analysis, around 87 million unique TCR beta chains included roughly 11 million shared by two or more donors. The data were produced by immunoSEQ multiplex PCR, yet TCRdb's version contains in-frame clones alone and is incomplete. The V and J calls and the clone size are those of that table, but D and trimming were determined from the DNA. The sample carries approximately 150,000 clones, about 75% recorded once. Of note for this clone: Its antigen is still unknown.

Trimming took 6 bases from V and 8 from J, leaving 10 bases between them. Germline V lookup: CDR1 MDHEN, CDR2 SYDVKM. This CDR3 comprises 12 residues. Material: PBMCs. The chain carries TRBV28 and TRBJ1-4, with D unclear. This sequence was found in a man aged 40-50 years in good health and CMV-seronegative. The CDR3 DNA follows: TGTGCCAGCAGCTCCGTCTTAGAAAAACTGTTTTTT. It encodes CASSSVLEKLFF. The full variable domain, rest sourced from reference TRBV28 and TRBJ1-4, is DVKVTQSSRYLVKRTGEKVFLECVQDMDHENMFWYRQDPGLGLRLIYFSYDVKMKEKGDIPEGYSVSREKKERFSLILESASTNQTSMYLCASSSVLEKLFFGSGTQLSVL.